These 15 T cell receptor beta chains originate from one sample sequenced in a study of blood T cell repertoires in COVID-19. The protocol was immunoSEQ multiplex PCR, while the TCRdb copy is restricted to in-frame clones and leaves out a portion. Of some 180,000 clones in the sample, about 80% were seen once. Material for sequencing was PBMCs or T cells enriched from blood (not recorded which). These receptors came from a woman in her fifties or sixties with acute COVID-19.

The rearrangement uses TRBV27 and TRBJ1-6; D is ambiguous. CDR3 length: 15 residues. Germline V lookup: CDR1 MNHEY, CDR2 SMNVEV (reference sequence). V lost 6 bases and J 8 bases, leaving 17 bases between the germline ends. CDR3 sequence: CASRVLDSVDSPLHF. Here the CDR3 DNA reads TGTGCCAGCAGAGTCCTGGACTCGGTAGATTCACCCCTCCACTTT.

This clone was counted once. The rearrangement uses TRBV7-2 and TRBJ2-4, with D unresolved. The CDR3 length is 16 residues. The V gene's germline CDR1 is SGHTA and CDR2 FQGNSA. Trimming stripped 2 bases from V and 4 bases from J, with 15 bases between. The CDR3 sequence: CASSLPPLEDKNIQYF. CDR3 in DNA: TGTGCCAGCAGCTTACCTCCGCTAGAGGATAAAAACATTCAGTACTTC.

This clone was picked up a small number of times. The CDR3 region has the DNA TGTGCCACCACCGGGTCCCGCGATACTGAAGCTTTCTTT. It yields the protein CATTGSRDTEAFF. The chain is built from TRBV24-1 and TRBJ1-1; D unclear. Germline V gene data show CDR1 as KGHDR and CDR2 as SFDVKD. CDR3 length: 13 amino acids. Trimming left V 8 bases short and J 5 bases short, with 14 bases between.

This chain uses TRBV19 with TRBJ1-2, with D possibly matching TRBD1 (6 bases). Per germline, CDR1 LNHDA and CDR2 SQIVND (reference sequence). The CDR3 loop spans 13 amino acids. The ends were cut back, 7 bases at V and 6 bases at J, with 15 bases in the middle. DNA for the CDR3: TGTGCCAGTACCCTCAGGGGACGGGATGGCTACACCTTC. Translating it yields CASTLRGRDGYTF.

The rearrangement links TRBV5-1 to TRBJ2-7; D possibly corresponds to TRBD2 (5 bases). From germline, CDR1 is SGHRS and CDR2 YFSETQ. The CDR3 is 15 amino acids. The ends were cut back, 1 base at V and 3 bases at J, with 14 bases in the middle. This CDR3 reads CASSLFVGELYEQYV. The CDR3 region has the DNA TGCGCCAGCAGCTTGTTTGTGGGAGAGCTCTACGAGCAGTACGTC.

The chain joins TRBV7-2 to TRBJ2-7; 7 positions match TRBD1. The CDR3 extends over 13 amino acids. With 3 bases clipped from V and 5 bases from J, the junction kept 4 bases outside the gene matches. Germline-derived CDR1 and CDR2 are SGHTA and FQGNSA. The chain's CDR3 is CASSLTGTHEQYF. The DNA of the CDR3 is TGTGCCAGCAGCTTGACAGGGACCCACGAGCAGTACTTC. Using reference TRBV7-2 and TRBJ2-7 for the parts outside the CDR3, the full variable domain is GAGVSQSPSNKVTEKGKDVELRCDPISGHTALYWYRQSLGQGLEFLIYFQGNSAPDKSGLPSDRFSAERTGGSVSTLTIQRTQQEDSAVYLCASSLTGTHEQYFGPGTRLTVT.

This clone occurred a few times. The chain recombines TRBV10-1 with TRBJ2-3, with 9 positions matching TRBD2. This CDR3 has 16 amino acids. Trimming cost V 5 bases and J 2 bases; bases outside gene matches: 8. Germline assignment: CDR1 WNHNN and CDR2 SYGVQD (reference sequence). CDR3 region: CASSSRAGGSTDTQYF. In DNA, the CDR3 is TGCGCCAGCAGTTCTAGAGCGGGGGGATCCACAGATACGCAGTATTTT.

V usage is TRBV9 and J usage is TRBJ2-2; D not resolved. The CDR3 consists of 14 residues. Germline V CDR1 and CDR2: SGDLS, YYNGEE. Trimming removed 3 bases at V and 4 bases at J, with 10 bases between. The CDR3 bases are TGTGCCAGCAGCGCCTTAGTGTTCACCGGGGAGCTGTTTTTT. Translated: CASSALVFTGELFF.

This clone was counted between two and nine times. This chain connects TRBV9 to TRBJ1-3; weak D call: TRBD1 (6 bases). Germline V lookup: CDR1 SGDLS, CDR2 YYNGEE. CDR3 length: 15 residues. Trimming took off 2 bases at V and 1 base at J, with 10 bases between the two ends. CDR3 protein: CASSVQGKSGNTIYF. The CDR3 nucleotides are TGTGCCAGCAGCGTTCAGGGGAAATCTGGAAACACCATATATTTT.

The V call is TRBV28, the J call TRBJ1-1; D unclear. V dropped 5 bases and J dropped 4 bases, with 17 bases sitting between them. Germline CDR1 and CDR2: MDHEN and SYDVKM. The CDR3 contains 15 residues. As DNA, the CDR3 is TGTGCCAGCAGTCCTCTCGGAGGCGTGGGCACTGAAGCTTTCTTT. Its translation is CASSPLGGVGTEAFF.

This rearrangement joins TRBV7-9 to TRBJ2-5; 9 nucleotides agree with TRBD2. This CDR3 comprises 15 residues. The germline CDR1 and CDR2 sequences are SEHNR and FQNEAQ (reference sequence). The V gene end was trimmed by 6 bases and the J gene end by 4 bases; junction bases not matched to a gene: 9. The CDR3 reads CASSRTTGLAETQYF. CDR3 in DNA: TGTGCCAGCAGTCGAACGACGGGACTAGCAGAGACCCAGTACTTC.

This clone was found a few times. Other DNA sequences in the sample encode the same CDR3. The gene calls are TRBV7-2 and TRBJ1-1; maybe TRBD1 (6 bases). V was cut by 3 bases and J by 2 bases, with 10 bases left in between. Germline loops: CDR1 SGHTA, CDR2 FQGNSA. The CDR3 consists of 14 residues. CDR3 DNA: TGTGCCAGCAGCTTGGGCAGGGGAAACACTGAAGCTTTCTTT. Protein sequence: CASSLGRGNTEAFF.

A note on this clone: In the same sample, other DNA sequences code for this CDR3. V usage is TRBV6-5 and J usage is TRBJ1-2; TRBD1 matches 8 bases. Germline V gene lookup returns CDR1 MNHEY and CDR2 SVGAGI. CDR3 length: 14 residues. V lost 4 bases and J lost 4; bases outside the gene matches: 5. The CDR3 nucleotides read TGTGCCAGCAGTTCACCGGGACAGGCCTATGGCTACACCTTC. This gives the protein CASSSPGQAYGYTF.

The V call is TRBV21-1, the J call TRBJ2-7; the DNA was not used to check the table's D call, TRBD2. TRBV21-1 is marked as a pseudogene. This CDR3 spans 18 amino acids. The CDR3 DNA follows: TGTGCCAGCAGCAAAGCGCGGTTGTCTAGCGGGGGGGCTGAGGAGCAGTACGTC. Residues: CASSKARLSSGGAEEQYV.

The chain employs TRBV6-1 and TRBJ1-1; 9 bases are shared with TRBD1. Looked up from germline, CDR1 is MNHNS and CDR2 is SASEGT. Losses at the gene ends were 0 bases for V and 5 bases for J; bases not matched to a gene: 4. CDR3 length: 15 residues. The CDR3 spells CASSEAGTGRTEAFF. For the CDR3, the DNA is TGTGCCAGCAGTGAAGCTGGGACAGGGAGGACTGAAGCTTTCTTT.